Below, 8 T cell receptor beta chains from the same sample are listed, as sequenced in a study of blood T cell repertoires in COVID-19. Profiled with immunoSEQ multiplex PCR; TCRdb holds only in-frame clones, not every one. The data show about 200,000 clones, about 81% seen once. Sequencing was carried out using peripheral blood. Receptors were obtained from an elderly woman with COVID-19, enrolled during active disease.

The genes are TRBV7-9 and TRBJ2-1; D gene ambiguous. CDR3 length: 14 amino acids. CDR1 SEHNR and CDR2 FQNEAQ come from the germline V gene (reference sequence). Trimming took 1 base from V and 4 from J, leaving 8 bases between them. CDR3 amino acids: CASSLVPQYNEQFF. CDR3 nucleotides: TGTGCCAGCAGCTTAGTCCCCCAGTACAATGAGCAGTTCTTC. Full variable domain (missing parts from reference TRBV7-9 and TRBJ2-1): DTGVSQNPRHKITKRGQNVTFRCDPISEHNRLYWYRQTLGQGPEFLTYFQNEAQLEKSRLLSDRFSAERPKGSFSTLEIQRTEQGDSAMYLCASSLVPQYNEQFFGPGTRLTVL.

The chain couples TRBV28 to TRBJ1-3, with 7 bases matching TRBD1. Trimming removed 8 bases from V and 8 bases from J; junction bases left unmatched: 12. The CDR3 length is 14 residues. Germline assignment: CDR1 MDHEN and CDR2 SYDVKM. The CDR3 DNA is TGTGCCAGCTGCCGGGACAGTCGGGGAGACACCATATATTTT. Encoded protein: CASCRDSRGDTIYF.

CDR3 DNA: TGTGCCAGTAACAGGATGAACACCGGGGAGCTGTTTTTT. This translates into CASNRMNTGELFF. The rearrangement uses TRBV19 and TRBJ2-2; D possibly corresponds to TRBD1 (5 bases). Trimming removed 7 bases from V and 1 base from J, with 7 bases in between. CDR1 and CDR2 from the germline V gene are LNHDA and SQIVND (reference sequence). The CDR3 sequence is 13 residues long.

V usage is TRBV7-3 and J usage is TRBJ2-2; D is unresolved. V dropped 1 base and J dropped 1 base, with 7 bases sitting between them. Germline V CDR1 and CDR2: SGHTA, FQGTGA. The CDR3 sequence is 15 residues long. The CDR3 here is CASSLSGENTGELFF. The DNA for the CDR3 is TGTGCCAGCAGCTTAAGTGGAGAGAACACCGGGGAGCTGTTTTTT.

CDR3 protein: CASCRDSYFNEQFF. The DNA for the CDR3 is TGTGCCAGTTGTCGGGACTCCTATTTCAATGAGCAGTTCTTC. The chain is built from TRBV19 and TRBJ2-1, with D maybe TRBD2 (6 bases). V gave up 8 bases and J gave up 6 bases, with 17 bases separating them. The CDR3 covers 14 residues. CDR1 LNHDA and CDR2 SQIVND come from the germline V gene (reference sequence). Using reference TRBV19 and TRBJ2-1 for the parts outside the CDR3, the full variable domain is DGGITQSPKYLFRKEGQNVTLSCEQNLNHDAMYWYRQDPGQGLRLIYYSQIVNDFQKGDIAEGYSVSREKKESFPLTVTSAQKNPTAFYLCASCRDSYFNEQFFGPGTRLTVL.

V and J are TRBV7-9 and TRBJ1-6; the match to TRBD1 covers 7 bases. Trimming cost V 1 base and J 4 bases; bases outside gene matches: 4. Germline V gene lookup returns CDR1 SEHNR and CDR2 FQNEAQ (reference sequence). The CDR3 has 16 amino acids. CDR3 sequence: CASSLGSGGYNSPLHF. DNA for the CDR3: TGTGCCAGCAGCTTAGGGTCAGGGGGTTATAATTCACCCCTCCACTTT.

The chain joins TRBV28 to TRBJ1-5; 8 bases line up with TRBD1. The germline V gene encodes CDR1 MDHEN and CDR2 SYDVKM. V lost 4 bases to trimming and J lost 2 bases; unmatched junction nucleotides: 4. The CDR3 length is 15 residues. The CDR3 coding sequence is TGTGCCAGCAGTTCCGCAGGGGGCGGCAATCAGCCCCAGCATTTT. It translates to CASSSAGGGNQPQHF.

The J gene is TRBJ1-2, the V gene TRBV11-2, with 7 bases matching TRBD1. In germline, CDR1 is SGHAT, CDR2 FQNNGV. The CDR3 length is 16 residues. The ends lost 5 bases at V and 7 bases at J; junction bases unmatched: 16. Here the CDR3 DNA reads TGTGCCAGCAGCCGTGAGGGGGCGCGGGTCAATTCTGGCTACACCTTC. It specifies CASSREGARVNSGYTF.